This record looks at one T cell receptor (beta chain) sequence and its context. Its antigen remains unknown. This specimen comes from a study of identical twins. Overall study results and limits: Alpha sequences that were out-of-frame and twin-shared showed an excess of low generation probability.

A universal primer site arose from template switching, and cDNA bore unique molecular identifiers. In TCRdb, the 5' RACE reads were re-called with MiXCR into one record per CDR3 protein. The table records about 190,000 distinct CDR3 sequences, approximately 15% of them present only once. In addition, the sample was reused for a study of T cells expressing NK-cell markers. That work adds: Sequencing of TCR beta repertoires drew on sorted CD3+CD56+NKG2C+, CD3+CD56+NKG2C- and CD3+CD56-NKG2C+ T cells. Seven of the eight sequenced donors were HCMV-seropositive; one was seronegative.

This sequence originates from a woman between 18 and 30 years old in good health. Specimen: CD8+ T cells sorted from blood.

Written as DNA, the CDR3 is TGTGCCAGCGGGCGCAGGGGACTAACTAACTACCTGGATACGCAGTATTTT. This translates into CASGRRGLTNYLDTQYF. The V call is TRBV6-1, the J call TRBJ2-3; tentative D call: TRBD2 (7 bases). CDR1 is MNHNS, CDR2 SASEGT, per germline. V lost 8 bases to trimming and J lost 6 bases, with 27 bases between them. The CDR3 is 17 amino acids.